This TCR beta chain was captured by sequencing in a study of cytomegalovirus exposure and HLA in healthy donors (dated by TCRdb to about 2017). Some background on the complete study: In an earlier analysis of about 560 of the donors, 250 to 350 Gb of sequence data and 90 million to 130 million unique TCR beta sequences from roughly 190 million T cells were reported. A later genetic analysis took genome-wide SNP genotypes for about 55% of the 666 donors and used that subset as a discovery cohort. A separate validation cohort of about 110 different subjects was used in addition to the 666-subject first cohort. A later analysis re-analyzed previously published TCR beta repertoires from 666 donors and added high-resolution HLA genotyping to study TCR occurrence patterns. The study was designed to test whether signatures of past pathogen exposure could be identified by cataloging public T cell receptors. Donor age, sex, ethnicity and CMV serostatus were collected together with the repertoire data. Rather than drawing on any new phenotypic data, the later analysis identified candidate immune exposures from TCR beta sequences and the way those sequences occurred across donors. Among under 450 genotyped donors of the cohort, an average of about 240,000 unique TCR beta nucleotide sequences were sequenced per donor, 15% to 20% of them non-productive. The genetic ancestry cluster associated with self-reported Caucasian donors included 65% to 90% of the 398 genotyped donors. All discovery cohort repertoires had been generated using a single sequencing platform. The study profiled the T cell repertoires of hundreds of subjects by immunosequencing and related them to cytomegalovirus serostatus. About five DR-DQ haplotypes were treated as single units for association and clustering because of strong linkage in the cohort. The number of typed donors differed by locus: 629-630 for A, B, C, DRB1 and DQB1; 522 for DQA1; around 580 for DPA1; and approximately 450 for DPB1. In an earlier analysis of a few hundred of the donors, high-throughput TCR beta sequencing was used to judge whether each TCR beta V gene segment behaved as functional or pseudogenic. Roughly 290 gigabases of sequencing data and 91 million or so unique TCR sequences made up an early release that covered approximately 700 HLA-typed donors. Both class I and class II loci were covered by HLA typing, at four-digit resolution. The study combined high-throughput TCR immunosequencing, statistical association of individual TCRs with disease status, and machine learning to predict cytomegalovirus infection status. What the study reported, not specific to this receptor: In an earlier analysis of 450 to 750 of the donors, most TCR beta V segments appeared in productive rearrangements about 87% or about 30% of the time, broadly matching IMGT annotations. A later analysis found that TCR association rates varied across HLA loci, with DRB1 alleles showing the most associated TCRs and HLA-C alleles the fewest. A few of the identified cytomegalovirus-associated TCR beta chains were confirmed in vitro to be specific for cytomegalovirus antigens. A later genetic analysis reported fewer N-insertions in productive TCRs among donors in an Asian-associated ancestry cluster than the 666-donor mean. The classifier was reported to diagnose cytomegalovirus status with high specificity and sensitivity in both the original cohort and the validation cohort. Roughly uniform sequencing depth across donors was assumed in presence/absence analyses, although this assumption may not hold. The sequencing pipeline was judged likely to have produced a cluster of highly shared sequence variants as a technical artifact. Most TCR sequences were seen in very few donors, while some public TCRs were found in many individuals. Most CMV-associated TCR beta chains appeared to be HLA-restricted in a later analysis, and the HLA associations seemed to be driven largely by CMV exposure. Only TCR beta chains were sequenced in this cohort, and the absence of alpha or paired-chain data limited detectable features. Because HLA typing was missing for some donors at each locus, association tests included only the typed subset. It was suggested by the authors that the approach could potentially be generalized to other disease states and immunological phenotypes. The 87-base-pair reads could not distinguish some IMGT-functional V segments, including TRBV6-2 and TRBV6-3, so those segments were excluded. Compared with equally common non-associated chains, HLA-associated TCR beta chains in a later analysis were more clonally expanded and had lower generation probabilities. The earlier analysis of approximately 540 of the donors excluded some 15 rarely observed V segments, including chromosome 9 orphons, because counts were too low. When HLA alleles, especially DR and DQ, strongly co-occurred, TCR associations were difficult to assign to individual alleles. V-gene and J-gene trimming of TCR beta chains was associated with a missense DCLRE1C variant in a later genetic analysis, and the association was replicated in an independent cohort. Several of the top co-occurrence clusters appeared to be linked to parvovirus B19, influenza, CMV and Epstein-Barr virus, according to a later analysis. Correlated functional status among segregating V segments might reflect linkage disequilibrium, but an unknown experimental factor could not be ruled out. A total of 150 or so TCR beta chains were listed by the study as associated with cytomegalovirus. A further reported finding was that TCR beta sequences accurately predicted the HLA-A and HLA-B alleles for most subjects in the first cohort. The only immune exposure information available for the cohort was CMV serostatus. At a false discovery rate of 0.05, a later analysis linked around 17,000 TCR beta sequences to specific HLA alleles.

As concerns this clone: Which antigen it targets is not known. Base qualities are not at hand, and no much larger clone is one base apart.

In total, approximately 700 healthy bone marrow donors made up the cohort. Cohort members were all nominally healthy when sampled, although unrecorded immune exposures were likely present. The donor tested CMV seronegative, placing the donor among the 350 to 400 seronegative members of the cohort. Every donor gave a peripheral blood sample, and the peripheral blood mononuclear cells from that sample were used for TCR beta sequencing. Genomic DNA extraction from the blood cell samples was performed with the Qiagen DNeasy Blood Extraction Kit. Library generation was performed with the immunoSEQ multiplex PCR assay. A mixture of 60 forward primers for TCR Vbeta segments and 13 reverse primers for TCR Jbeta segments was used in the multiplex PCR. The CDR3 region of rearranged TCR beta genes was amplified from genomic DNA with a multiplex PCR assay. On the Illumina HiSeq System, the amplified TCR beta libraries were sequenced as 87-base-pair reads. The study's own analysis went as follows. Across the 500 to 850 repertoires, a later analysis counted 75 million to 90 million unique TCR beta chains, roughly 11 million of which were shared by at least two donors. A nearest-neighbor algorithm error-corrected the raw reads and collapsed the reads into unique sequences, merging closely related sequences to remove PCR and sequencing errors. To assign V, D and J gene segments, CDR3 sequences were aligned to IMGT reference sequences. For a sequence to be retained, a match of at least six nucleotides to both a V gene segment and a J gene segment was required. Rearrangements were called productive when the CDR3 lacked stop codons and stayed in frame with V and J; all others were non-productive. Following IMGT convention, CDR3 was defined as the stretch from the second conserved V-encoded cysteine to the conserved J-encoded phenylalanine. The earlier analysis of about 640 of the donors excluded any sequence lacking an unambiguous match to a single V gene segment. An earlier analysis of 587 of the donors classified V segments as functional when productive rearrangements were above 56.7% and as segregating when the standard deviation between donors was above 5%. A statistical classification framework was developed to diagnose cytomegalovirus status using the catalog of TCR beta chain sequences. In a later analysis, V and J genes were assigned by comparing TCR nucleotide sequences against IMGT/GENE-DB human TR gene sequences. The TCRdist pipeline was used in a later analysis to assign CDR3 sequences and most-parsimonious VDJ recombination scenarios. In a later analysis, every TCR beta chain was defined by the combination of its CDR3 amino acid sequence and its V-gene family, and reads without a unique V-gene family were dropped. A later analysis removed several hundred highly shared, low-generation-probability nucleotide sequences to deal with suspected cross-contamination and a sequencing artifact. A later analysis calculated a clonal expansion index for each public chain from normalized within-repertoire ranks of inferred template counts. Generation probabilities in a later analysis came from a VDJ recombination model fitted to out-of-frame rearrangements, and those results were checked against IGoR. In a later analysis, TCR-TCR, TCR-HLA and TCR-CMV co-occurrence was scored with hypergeometric tests, and a repertoire-size bias correction was applied to TCR pairs. False discovery rates were estimated in a later analysis by permuting HLA or CMV assignments 20 times. A later analysis grouped co-occurring TCRs with DBSCAN, adding TCRdist sequence similarity when clustering within HLA-allele-positive subsets. Repertoires with fewer than 30,000 or more than 120,000 public chains, plus five repertoires with anomalous nucleotide sharing, were excluded from co-occurrence clustering. TCRdb mirrors the immuneACCESS table, restricted to in-frame sequences. Some clones are absent from its copies; in checked studies, under half trace to an unresolved V gene, and the reason for the others is unknown. That table supplies the V and J calls and clone size; D and trimming were determined from the DNA. The sample includes about 160,000 clones, with roughly four fifths observed a single time. The top ten constitute approximately 1% of the sample.

For CDR1 and CDR2, the germline V gene (reference sequence) lists WNHNN and SYGVQD. From V the trimming removes 5 bases and from J it removes 0 bases, while the gene matches leave 12 bases of the junction unaccounted for. The CDR3 spans 18 residues, from the cysteine through the phenylalanine. Only the CDR3 portion is preserved as DNA: 54 bases, with reading frame beginning at the first base. The chain links TRBV10-1 with TRBJ2-2, with TRBD2 identical over 7 junction bases. The receptor comes from a woman aged 40 to 50 in good health and CMV-seronegative. Sequencing was done on a sample of PBMCs. For the CDR3, the sequence is CASSFPRGVSANTGELFF. The nucleotide sequence reads as follows: TGCGCCAGCAGTTTTCCCCGGGGGGTAAGCGCGAACACCGGGGAGCTGTTTTTT.